This T cell receptor (beta chain) was obtained from a study of blood T cell repertoires in COVID-19. Turning to the study itself: The cDNA or gDNA used as material had been derived from T cells, B-cell-depleted T cells, or PBMCs.

Clinical history as reported by participants underpinned cohort assignment. This CDR3 region has 14 residues. V dropped 4 bases and J dropped 5; count of bases not matched to a gene: 3. Germline V gives CDR1 SGHRS, CDR2 YFSETQ. Sequenced by immunoSEQ multiplex PCR; TCRdb stores in-frame clones only, minus some. The sample carries a few hundred thousand clones, around 88% recorded once. The chain is built from TRBV5-1 and TRBJ2-1; TRBD1 agrees at 10 bases. The sample was PBMCs or T cells enriched from blood (not recorded which). This TCR derives from a woman in her thirties or forties with acute COVID-19. CDR3 residues: CASSRTGGNNEQFF. In DNA, the CDR3 is TGCGCCAGCAGCCGGACAGGGGGAAACAATGAGCAGTTCTTC.